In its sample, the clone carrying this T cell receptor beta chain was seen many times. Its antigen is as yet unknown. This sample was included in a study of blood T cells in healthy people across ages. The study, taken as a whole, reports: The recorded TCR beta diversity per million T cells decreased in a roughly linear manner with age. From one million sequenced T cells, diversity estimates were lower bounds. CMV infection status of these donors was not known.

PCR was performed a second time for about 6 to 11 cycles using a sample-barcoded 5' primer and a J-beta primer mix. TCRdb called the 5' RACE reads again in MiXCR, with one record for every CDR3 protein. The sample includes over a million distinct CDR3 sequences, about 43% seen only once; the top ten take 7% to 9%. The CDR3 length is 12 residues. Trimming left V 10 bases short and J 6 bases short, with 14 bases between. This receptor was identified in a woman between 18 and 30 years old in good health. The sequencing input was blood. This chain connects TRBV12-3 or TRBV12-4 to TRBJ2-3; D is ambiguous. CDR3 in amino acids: CATTQGSDTQYF. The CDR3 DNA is TGTGCCACCACCCAAGGGTCGGATACGCAGTATTTT.